A selection of T cell receptor beta chains follows, all from one sample in a study of cytomegalovirus exposure and HLA in healthy donors. TCRdb's copy holds only in-frame clones and misses some; the assay was immunoSEQ multiplex PCR. The sample yields over 200,000 clones, about 85% seen once. Sequenced material: PBMCs. The receptor set was obtained from a human donor in good health. Both conserved end residues are part of each CDR3. The listing skips clone size in some rows; elsewhere it reads once, few, many or a size class.

CDR3aa: CASSQGLYNEQFF
abundance: NA
v_gene: TRBV7-7
j_gene: TRBJ2-1

CDR3aa: CSSSLDLAGGAGELFF
abundance: NA
v_gene: TRBV7-9
j_gene: TRBJ2-2

CDR3aa: CASREGSRSGETQYF
abundance: NA
v_gene: TRBV11-3
j_gene: TRBJ2-5

CDR3aa: CASSPQTSGNKNIQYF
abundance: few
v_gene: TRBV7-2
j_gene: TRBJ2-4

CDR3aa: CASSPPSSRNTGELFF
abundance: once
v_gene: TRBV5-1
j_gene: TRBJ2-2

CDR3aa: CASSSGGIAGELFF
abundance: NA
v_gene: TRBV10-1
j_gene: TRBJ2-2

CDR3aa: CASSRDRGSYEQYF
abundance: NA
v_gene: TRBV4-1
j_gene: NA

CDR3aa: CASSPPSGDHEQYF
abundance: NA
v_gene: TRBV18
j_gene: TRBJ2-7

CDR3aa: CASSEITQPQHF
abundance: once
v_gene: TRBV19
j_gene: TRBJ1-5

CDR3aa: CSEDRTARGEKLFF
abundance: NA
v_gene: TRBV29-1
j_gene: TRBJ1-4

CDR3aa: CASSPGGAEAFF
abundance: NA
v_gene: TRBV18
j_gene: TRBJ1-1

CDR3aa: CASSEAQSPTLAKNIQYF
abundance: NA
v_gene: TRBV6-1
j_gene: TRBJ2-4

CDR3aa: CASSQGTSDTDTQYF
abundance: NA
v_gene: TRBV4-2
j_gene: TRBJ2-3

CDR3aa: CASSDLAGGPDTQYF
abundance: NA
v_gene: TRBV7-2
j_gene: TRBJ2-3

CDR3aa: CASSLGVGGGLETQYF
abundance: NA
v_gene: TRBV27
j_gene: TRBJ2-5

CDR3aa: CASSYPPTDTQYF
abundance: NA
v_gene: TRBV6-5
j_gene: TRBJ2-3

CDR3aa: CASSSGTSGGSYEQYF
abundance: NA
v_gene: TRBV4-2
j_gene: TRBJ2-7

CDR3aa: CASSQAPGPPYEQYF
abundance: few
v_gene: TRBV14
j_gene: TRBJ2-7

CDR3aa: CASSGGAGYVLNEQFF
abundance: NA
v_gene: TRBV7-9
j_gene: TRBJ2-1

CDR3aa: CASSLAFFEGGTQYF
abundance: NA
v_gene: TRBV7-6
j_gene: TRBJ2-3

CDR3aa: CASSRGLRTEAFF
abundance: few
v_gene: TRBV2
j_gene: TRBJ1-1

CDR3aa: CATSPRQGPQPQHF
abundance: NA
v_gene: TRBV15
j_gene: TRBJ1-5

CDR3aa: CASVKQGGDSGNTIYF
abundance: NA
v_gene: TRBV5-8
j_gene: TRBJ1-3

CDR3aa: CASSQGNSPSYNEQFF
abundance: NA
v_gene: TRBV4-1
j_gene: TRBJ2-1

CDR3aa: CASSNRGSSSYNEQFF
abundance: NA
v_gene: TRBV19
j_gene: TRBJ2-1

CDR3aa: CASSLDGTRVYNEQFF
abundance: NA
v_gene: TRBV7-3
j_gene: TRBJ2-1

CDR3aa: CASSTRLAGAHPDTQYF
abundance: NA
v_gene: TRBV21-1
j_gene: TRBJ2-3

CDR3aa: CSSSLGQGHTYEQYF
abundance: NA
v_gene: TRBV7-9
j_gene: TRBJ2-7

CDR3aa: CASSPRRQLYGYTF
abundance: NA
v_gene: TRBV19
j_gene: TRBJ1-2

CDR3aa: CASSRTGGLETQYF
abundance: once
v_gene: TRBV19
j_gene: TRBJ2-5

CDR3aa: CASSSRQGAREQFF
abundance: NA
v_gene: TRBV7-6
j_gene: TRBJ2-1

CDR3aa: CASRAGVTYEQYF
abundance: NA
v_gene: TRBV6-5
j_gene: TRBJ2-7

CDR3aa: CATSRDLNEKLFF
abundance: once
v_gene: TRBV15
j_gene: TRBJ1-4

CDR3aa: CASKPSRYGYTF
abundance: NA
v_gene: TRBV6-7
j_gene: TRBJ1-2

CDR3aa: CASSLDRVTDTQYF
abundance: NA
v_gene: TRBV28
j_gene: TRBJ2-3

CDR3aa: CASSIYRGTETQYF
abundance: NA
v_gene: TRBV11-3
j_gene: TRBJ2-5

CDR3aa: CASSQESRRRGEQYF
abundance: NA
v_gene: TRBV4-1
j_gene: TRBJ2-7

CDR3aa: CASSRDSYGYTF
abundance: NA
v_gene: TRBV10-1
j_gene: TRBJ1-2

CDR3aa: CASSKGTKGQGAYEQYF
abundance: NA
v_gene: TRBV21-1
j_gene: TRBJ2-7

CDR3aa: CATSRGGQGAGNQPQHF
abundance: NA
v_gene: TRBV15
j_gene: TRBJ1-5

CDR3aa: CASSPSGSLRLAGSNEQFF
abundance: NA
v_gene: TRBV7-3
j_gene: TRBJ2-1

CDR3aa: CASNPGQGPVEAFF
abundance: NA
v_gene: TRBV6-5
j_gene: TRBJ1-1

CDR3aa: CASSSDRATEAFF
abundance: NA
v_gene: TRBV7-2
j_gene: TRBJ1-1

CDR3aa: CASSQDWGQGRQPQHF
abundance: NA
v_gene: TRBV4-2
j_gene: TRBJ1-5

CDR3aa: CASSQDPGGPTDTQYF
abundance: NA
v_gene: TRBV4-3
j_gene: TRBJ2-3

CDR3aa: CASRGLAGQLNEQFF
abundance: NA
v_gene: TRBV2
j_gene: TRBJ2-1

CDR3aa: CASRAGGVNTEAFF
abundance: NA
v_gene: TRBV6-5
j_gene: TRBJ1-1

CDR3aa: CASSLAGLQETQYF
abundance: NA
v_gene: TRBV7-2
j_gene: TRBJ2-5

CDR3aa: CSADYPRNEQFF
abundance: NA
v_gene: TRBV29-1
j_gene: TRBJ2-1

CDR3aa: CASRKGAGANVLTF
abundance: NA
v_gene: TRBV28
j_gene: TRBJ2-6

CDR3aa: CASSLTFLAGTNINNEQFF
abundance: NA
v_gene: TRBV5-1
j_gene: TRBJ2-1

CDR3aa: CASSVGKRGPGDEQFF
abundance: NA
v_gene: TRBV9
j_gene: TRBJ2-1

CDR3aa: CASSLVGEVPGELFF
abundance: NA
v_gene: TRBV5-1
j_gene: TRBJ2-2